This TCR beta chain is from a study of T cell responses to AZD1222 COVID-19 vaccine. Germline V gene sequence: CDR1 MDHEN, CDR2 SYDVKM. V was pared by 6 bases and J by 4 bases, with 12 bases between. This CDR3 region has 13 residues. Here immunoSEQ multiplex PCR was the method, and the copy in TCRdb shows in-frame clones only, minus some. The table shows around 84,000 clones, with approximately 85% occurring only once. The chain uses TRBV28 and TRBJ1-2, with D perhaps TRBD1 (6 bases). The clonotype was recovered from an adult who received the AZD1222 COVID-19 vaccine. The material was peripheral blood, obtained 28 days after the second AZD1222 dose. CDR3 sequence reads: CASRTTGTYGYTF. The DNA for the CDR3 is TGTGCCAGCAGAACGACAGGCACCTATGGCTACACCTTC.